Here is one T cell receptor (beta chain) with its context. Its antigen is not known. CD45RO-negative cells were positively selected for CCR7, leaving out terminally differentiated effector memory CD45RA+ cells. Free of recent acute infections or vaccinations, the donors were healthy HIV-negative adults. The CDR3 consists of 14 residues. Per germline, CDR1 MNHEY and CDR2 SMNVEV (reference sequence). J gave up 5 bases and V 6 bases, and 9 bases lay outside the gene matches. This record comes from a study of shared clonotypes between healthy human individuals. Looking at the study overall: Donors, aged 18 to 49, were two women and three men. Study-wide points: Sorted-subset sequencing, rarefaction showed, was incomplete despite large depth. Clonotype sharing across several donors was observed for around 5% of naive CD4 clonotypes.

Produced via immunoSEQ multiplex PCR; TCRdb's table is partial and in-frame only. Here the sample spans about 580,000 clones, 95% to 98% being singletons. The clonotype comes from a man under 40 in good health. V usage is TRBV27 and J usage is TRBJ1-1; 7 bases map to TRBD1. The sample comprised naive CD8+ T cells sorted from blood. CDR3 protein: CASRTGWGGTEAFF. The CDR3 DNA is TGTGCCAGCAGGACAGGGTGGGGAGGGACTGAAGCTTTCTTT.